The 9 T cell receptor beta chains listed next were all sequenced from one sample in a study of T cells in Graves' hyperthyroidism and ophthalmopathy (dated by TCRdb to about 2019). Libraries were built with multiplex PCR. The sample was run on an Illumina HiSeq 2000. TCR beta CDR3 regions were amplified from RNA transcripts. The first round of RT-PCR for the TCR CDR3 was performed with the HTBI primer set and the Qiagen OneStep RT-PCR kit. TCRdb trimmed public reads at Q25 via fastp, called clones via MiXCR and kept in-frame beta chains. One record per CDR3 amino acid sequence lists the most common genes and DNA. The sample table lists over 700,000 distinct CDR3 sequences, 35% to 40% of them with a count of one. About 8.9% of the sample goes to the ten largest clones. Sequenced material: blood. These receptors were collected from a man aged 18 to 29 with Graves' hyperthyroidism.

Comments on this clonotype: This may come from a read error, since a much larger clone is one base off. The chain carries TRBV29-1 and TRBJ1-1; the match to TRBD1 covers 8 bases. The germline gives CDR1 SQVTM, CDR2 ANQGSEA. V shed 6 bases, J shed 9 bases, and the junction held 15 bases outside the gene matches. The CDR3 loop spans 14 amino acids. This CDR3 reads CSVARINRGNQAFF. The CDR3 nucleotides read TGCAGCGTGGCCCGGATCAACAGGGGGAATCAAGCTTTCTTT.

The chain combines TRBV6-1 with TRBJ1-5; 7 nucleotides line up with TRBD1. In germline, CDR1 is MNHNS, CDR2 SASEGT. Trimming at V came to 6 bases and at J to 0 bases, leaving 11 bases not matched to a gene. The CDR3 sequence is 17 residues long. CDR3 coding DNA: TGTGCCAGCAGAGCCTCGACAGGGCTATATAGCAATCAGCCCCAGCATTTT. It encodes CASRASTGLYSNQPQHF.

A remark on this clonotype: The germline gene is not matched at one end of the junction; a read error may be the cause. The rearrangement links TRBV10-3 to TRBJ1-5; D is perhaps TRBD1 (5 bases). The CDR3 contains 15 residues. The germline V gene encodes CDR1 ENHRY and CDR2 SYGVKD. The DNA of the CDR3 is TGTGCCAGCAGTCCCGGGACTCTGGAGGGTCAGCCCCAGCCTTTT. Translated, it gives CASSPGTLEGQPQPF.

The gene calls are TRBV15 and TRBJ2-6; weak D call: TRBD1 (5 bases). CDR1 LNHNV and CDR2 YYDKDF come from the germline V gene (reference sequence). The CDR3 contains 18 residues. Deletions cut 1 base from V and 2 bases from J, with 15 bases between. CDR3 loop: CATSRGDRSDPGANVLTF. The DNA for the CDR3 is TGTGCCACCAGCAGAGGAGACAGATCGGATCCTGGGGCCAACGTCCTGACTTTC. Complete variable domain (other parts from reference TRBV15 and TRBJ2-6): DAMVIQNPRYQVTQFGKPVTLSCSQTLNHNVMYWYQQKSSQAPKLLFHYYDKDFNNEADTPDNFQSRRPNTSFCFLDIRSPGLGDTAMYLCATSRGDRSDPGANVLTFGAGSRLTVL.

This clonotype was detected only a few times. For the CDR3, the DNA is TGTGCCAGCAGCTCGGGACTCCGAGGTCTCTACGAGCAGTACTTC. Protein sequence: CASSSGLRGLYEQYF. The V and J genes are TRBV7-2 and TRBJ2-7; weak D call: TRBD2 (6 bases). Trimming took 4 bases from V and 3 from J, leaving 16 bases between them. The CDR3 sequence is 15 residues long. Germline assignment: CDR1 SGHTA and CDR2 FQGNSA.

This clonotype was detected only a few times. The chain employs TRBV4-1 and TRBJ1-2; D ambiguous. The V gene lost 1 base and the J gene lost 1 base, with 7 bases spanning the gap. Germline V gene sequence: CDR1 MGHRA, CDR2 YSYEKL. This CDR3 has 14 amino acids. The CDR3 sequence: CASSQGEYNYGYTF. The DNA for the CDR3 is TGCGCCAGCAGCCAAGGAGAATATAACTATGGCTACACCTTC.

V and J are TRBV10-3 and TRBJ2-7, with D uncertain. V lost 4 bases to trimming and J lost 3 bases, with 10 bases between them. The germline V gene encodes CDR1 ENHRY and CDR2 SYGVKD. The CDR3 loop spans 13 amino acids. The CDR3 protein is CAISGPSIYEQYF. CDR3 coding DNA: TGTGCCATCAGTGGGCCCTCAATCTACGAGCAGTACTTC.

V usage is TRBV7-2 and J usage is TRBJ2-7, with 8 nucleotides matching TRBD2. Trimming at V came to 5 bases and at J to 6 bases, leaving 9 bases not matched to a gene. The CDR3 has 14 residues. Germline loops: CDR1 SGHTA, CDR2 FQGNSA. The CDR3 DNA reads TGTGCCAGCAGCCGCGGACTAGCTGTGGGCGAGCAGTACTTC. It specifies CASSRGLAVGEQYF.

This clonotype was picked up many times. The chain employs TRBV29-1 and TRBJ1-2; TRBD1 is a possible D gene (5 bases). The CDR3 spans 13 residues. Per germline, CDR1 SQVTM and CDR2 ANQGSEA. The V gene lost 6 bases and the J gene lost 4 bases, with 15 bases spanning the gap. CDR3 nucleotides: TGCAGCGTCCGGGGGGGGGGACTCTATGGCTACACCTTC. Translating it yields CSVRGGGLYGYTF.